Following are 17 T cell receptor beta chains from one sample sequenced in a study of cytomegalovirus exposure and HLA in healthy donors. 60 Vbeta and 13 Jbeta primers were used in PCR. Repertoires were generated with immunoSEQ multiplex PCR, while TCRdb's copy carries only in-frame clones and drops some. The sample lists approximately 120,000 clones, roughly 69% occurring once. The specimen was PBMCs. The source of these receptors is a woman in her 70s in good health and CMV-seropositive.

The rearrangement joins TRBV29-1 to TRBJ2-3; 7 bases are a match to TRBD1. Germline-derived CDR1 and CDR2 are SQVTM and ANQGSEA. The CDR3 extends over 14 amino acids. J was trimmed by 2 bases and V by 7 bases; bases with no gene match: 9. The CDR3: CSGYTGEYTDTQYF. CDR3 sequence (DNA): TGCAGCGGCTACACAGGGGAATACACAGATACGCAGTATTTT.

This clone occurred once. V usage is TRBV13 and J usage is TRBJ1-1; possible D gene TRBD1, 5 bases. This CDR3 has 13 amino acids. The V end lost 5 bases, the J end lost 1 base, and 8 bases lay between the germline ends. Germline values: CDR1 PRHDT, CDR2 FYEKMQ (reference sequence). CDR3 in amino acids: CASSPDTNTEAFF. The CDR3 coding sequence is TGTGCCAGCAGCCCGGACACGAACACTGAAGCTTTCTTT.

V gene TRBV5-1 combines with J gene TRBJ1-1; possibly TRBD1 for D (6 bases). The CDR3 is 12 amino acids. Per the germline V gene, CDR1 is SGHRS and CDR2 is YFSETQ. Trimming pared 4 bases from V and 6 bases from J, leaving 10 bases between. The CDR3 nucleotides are TGCGCCAGCAGCCTTTCAGGGGCTGAAGCTTTCTTT. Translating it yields CASSLSGAEAFF.

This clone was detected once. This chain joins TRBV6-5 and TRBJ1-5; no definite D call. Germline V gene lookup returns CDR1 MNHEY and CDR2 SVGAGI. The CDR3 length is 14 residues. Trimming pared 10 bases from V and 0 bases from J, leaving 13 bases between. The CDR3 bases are TGTGCCACCCGGGGAGCTCATAGCAATCAGCCCCAGCATTTT. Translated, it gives CATRGAHSNQPQHF.

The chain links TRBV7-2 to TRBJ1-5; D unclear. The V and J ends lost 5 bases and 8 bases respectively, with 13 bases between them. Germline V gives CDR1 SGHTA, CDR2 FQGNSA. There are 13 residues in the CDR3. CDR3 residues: CASSPGGVEPQHF. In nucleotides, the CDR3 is TGTGCCAGCAGCCCCGGCGGGGTCGAGCCCCAGCATTTT.

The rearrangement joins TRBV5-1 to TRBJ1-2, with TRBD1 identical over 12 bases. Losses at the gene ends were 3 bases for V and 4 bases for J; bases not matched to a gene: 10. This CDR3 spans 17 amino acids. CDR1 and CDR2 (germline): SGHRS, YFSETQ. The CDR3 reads CASSSTGTGGAVYGYTF. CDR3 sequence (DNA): TGCGCCAGCAGCTCAACCGGGACAGGGGGCGCGGTCTATGGCTACACCTTC.

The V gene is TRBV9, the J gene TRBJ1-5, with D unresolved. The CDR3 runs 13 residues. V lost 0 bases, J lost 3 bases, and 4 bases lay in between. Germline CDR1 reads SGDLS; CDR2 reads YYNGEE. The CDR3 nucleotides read TGTGCCAGCAGCGTAGGCGTCAATCAGCCCCAGCATTTT. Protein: CASSVGVNQPQHF.

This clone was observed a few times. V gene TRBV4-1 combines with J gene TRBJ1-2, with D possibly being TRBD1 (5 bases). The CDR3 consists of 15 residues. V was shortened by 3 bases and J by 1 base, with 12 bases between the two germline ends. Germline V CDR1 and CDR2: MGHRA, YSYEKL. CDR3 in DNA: TGCGCCAGCAGCCAGACCCCAGGGATTAACTATGGCTACACCTTC. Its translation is CASSQTPGINYGYTF.

The CDR3 DNA reads as TGTGCCAGCTCACCCGTTGCAGGCCCAACGGTGTATGGCTACACCTTC. Protein sequence: CASSPVAGPTVYGYTF. The V and J genes are TRBV18 and TRBJ1-2; D gene ambiguous. Germline-derived CDR1 and CDR2 are KGHSH and LQKENI. V was pared by 3 bases and J by 5 bases, with 19 bases between. CDR3 length: 16 residues.

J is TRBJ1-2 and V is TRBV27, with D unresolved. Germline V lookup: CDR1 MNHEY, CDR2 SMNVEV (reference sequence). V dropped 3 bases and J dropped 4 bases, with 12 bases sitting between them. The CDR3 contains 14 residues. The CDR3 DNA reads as TGTGCCAGCAGTTTGAGTAGGTCGGGCTATGGCTACACCTTC. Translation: CASSLSRSGYGYTF.

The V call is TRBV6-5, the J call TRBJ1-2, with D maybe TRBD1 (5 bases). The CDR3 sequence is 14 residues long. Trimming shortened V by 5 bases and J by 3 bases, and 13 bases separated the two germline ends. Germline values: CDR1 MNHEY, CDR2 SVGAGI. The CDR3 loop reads CASSRSSGYYGYTF. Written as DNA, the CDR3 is TGTGCCAGCAGTAGGAGTTCAGGGTACTATGGCTACACCTTC.

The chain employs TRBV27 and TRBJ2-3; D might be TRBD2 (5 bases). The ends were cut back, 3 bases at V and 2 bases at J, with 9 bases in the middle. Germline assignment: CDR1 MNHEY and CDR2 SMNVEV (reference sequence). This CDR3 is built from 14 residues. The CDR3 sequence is CASSFMRATDTQYF. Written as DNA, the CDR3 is TGTGCCAGCAGTTTCATGAGGGCCACAGATACGCAGTATTTT.

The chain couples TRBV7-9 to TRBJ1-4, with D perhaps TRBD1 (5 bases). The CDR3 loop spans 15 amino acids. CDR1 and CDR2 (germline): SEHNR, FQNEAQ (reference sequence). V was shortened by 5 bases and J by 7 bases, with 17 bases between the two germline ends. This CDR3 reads CASSDIGQGGEKLFF. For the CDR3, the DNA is TGTGCCAGCAGCGATATAGGGCAGGGCGGTGAAAAACTGTTTTTT. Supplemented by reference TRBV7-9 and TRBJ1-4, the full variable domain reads DTGVSQNPRHKITKRGQNVTFRCDPISEHNRLYWYRQTLGQGPEFLTYFQNEAQLEKSRLLSDRFSAERPKGSFSTLEIQRTEQGDSAMYLCASSDIGQGGEKLFFGSGTQLSVL.

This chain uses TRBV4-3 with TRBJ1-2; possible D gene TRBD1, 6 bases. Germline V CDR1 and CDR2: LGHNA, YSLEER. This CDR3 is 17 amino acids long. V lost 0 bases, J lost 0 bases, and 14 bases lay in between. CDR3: CASSQDRDRLTNYGYTF. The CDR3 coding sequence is TGCGCCAGCAGCCAAGATCGCGACAGGCTGACTAACTATGGCTACACCTTC.

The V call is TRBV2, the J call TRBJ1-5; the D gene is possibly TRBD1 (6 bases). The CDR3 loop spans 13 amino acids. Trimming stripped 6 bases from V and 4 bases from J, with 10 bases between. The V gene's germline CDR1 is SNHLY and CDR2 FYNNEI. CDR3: CASSPQGNQPQHF. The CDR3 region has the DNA TGTGCCAGCAGCCCACAGGGAAATCAGCCCCAGCATTTT.

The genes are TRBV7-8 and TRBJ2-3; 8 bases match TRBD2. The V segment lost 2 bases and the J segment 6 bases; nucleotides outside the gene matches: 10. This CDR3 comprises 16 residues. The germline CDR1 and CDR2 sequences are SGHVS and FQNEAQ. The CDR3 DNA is TGTGCCAGCAGCTTACTCGGCCTAGCGGGCCGGGATACGCAGTATTTT. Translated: CASSLLGLAGRDTQYF.

The CDR3 sequence is CASSRKGALGTEAFF. The CDR3 nucleotides are TGTGCCAGCAGTCGGAAGGGGGCTTTGGGGACTGAAGCTTTCTTT. The rearrangement links TRBV6-5 to TRBJ1-1; 7 bases align to TRBD1. The CDR3 runs 15 residues. V lost 5 bases, J lost 5 bases, and 11 bases stayed unmatched. CDR1 is MNHEY and CDR2 is SVGAGI in the germline V gene.